What follows are 12 T cell receptor beta chains derived from one specimen sequenced in a study of CD8 T cells in Susac syndrome. RNA, at roughly 0.45 to 1 ug, was reverse transcribed with random hexamers. TCRdb ran MiXCR on the immunoSEQ multiplex PCR reads and lists one entry per CDR3 protein. The data contain fewer than 150,000 distinct CDR3 sequences, about 94% of them seen just once; the ten biggest clones take up about 0.25%. The specimen sequenced was CD8+ T cells from PBMCs. The receptor set was obtained from a human donor in good health.

V gene TRBV7-9 combines with J gene TRBJ2-3, with no clear D. The CDR3 is 12 amino acids. Per the germline V gene, CDR1 is SEHNR and CDR2 is FQNEAQ (reference sequence). The ends were cut back, 7 bases at V and 6 bases at J, with 11 bases in the middle. The CDR3 here is CASNPGLDTQYF. The CDR3 bases are TGTGCCAGCAACCCCGGGCTGGATACGCAGTATTTT.

The V gene is TRBV20-1, the J gene TRBJ1-1, with unresolved D. The ends were cut back, 3 bases at V and 3 bases at J, with 14 bases in the middle. Germline values: CDR1 DFQATT, CDR2 SNEGSKA (reference sequence). The CDR3 is 14 residues long. The CDR3 DNA sequence: TGCAGTGCTAGGTTGACACCCGCTGACACTGAAGCTTTCTTT. It codes for CSARLTPADTEAFF.

This chain connects TRBV9 to TRBJ2-7; D unresolved. Trimming stripped 3 bases from V and 6 bases from J, with 10 bases between. Germline-derived CDR1 and CDR2 are SGDLS and YYNGEE. The CDR3 extends over 12 amino acids. The CDR3 DNA sequence: TGTGCCAGCAGCGACGACCTTGCCGAGCAGTACTTC. Translation gives CASSDDLAEQYF. Full variable domain (missing parts from reference TRBV9 and TRBJ2-7): DSGVTQTPKHLITATGQRVTLRCSPRSGDLSVYWYQQSLDQGLQFLIQYYNGEERAKGNILERFSAQQFPDLHSELNLSSLELGDSALYFCASSDDLAEQYFGPGTRLTVT.

The chain has TRBV2 and TRBJ1-2; unclear D gene. V was trimmed by 3 bases and J by 4 bases, leaving 18 bases between them. Germline loops: CDR1 SNHLY, CDR2 FYNNEI. The CDR3 totals 16 residues. CDR3 DNA sequence: TGTGCCAGCAGTGATGGCAGTGGAGGCGGGGTCTATGGCTACACCTTC. Encoded protein: CASSDGSGGGVYGYTF.

V and J are TRBV19 and TRBJ2-5; TRBD2 aligns across 7 bases. The CDR3 is 15 residues long. Looked up from germline, CDR1 is LNHDA and CDR2 is SQIVND (reference sequence). J gave up 2 bases and V 4 bases, and 7 bases lay outside the gene matches. The CDR3 spells CASSRGGVNQETQYF. In DNA form, the CDR3 reads TGTGCCAGTAGTAGGGGAGGGGTGAATCAAGAGACCCAGTACTTC.

This clonotype occurred once. The chain has TRBV10-3 and TRBJ2-5; D gene unclear. CDR1 and CDR2 (germline): ENHRY, SYGVKD. The V end lost 0 bases, the J end lost 4 bases, and 12 bases lay between the germline ends. This CDR3 is 15 amino acids long. CDR3 sequence (DNA): TGTGCCATCAGTGAGTCGATAGAGGCCGGAGAGACCCAGTACTTC. It is translated as CAISESIEAGETQYF.

The chain links TRBV23-1 to TRBJ2-7; no definite D call. TRBV23-1 is labeled an ORF, and its function is uncertain. CDR3 size: 17 residues. Trimming stripped 0 bases from V and 2 bases from J, with 17 bases between. This CDR3 is CASSQSKVNGPTYEQYF. The CDR3 DNA follows: TGCGCCAGCAGTCAATCGAAAGTAAATGGGCCCACCTACGAGCAGTACTTC.

This clonotype was seen only once. V gene TRBV15 combines with J gene TRBJ1-5, with D perhaps TRBD1 (5 bases). This CDR3 region has 17 residues. The germline V and J ends were trimmed by 0 bases and 2 bases, with 14 bases remaining between them. CDR1 LNHNV and CDR2 YYDKDF come from the germline V gene (reference sequence). DNA for the CDR3: TGTGCCACCAGCAGAGATCTAACCGGGGGAGGCAATCAGCCCCAGCATTTT. As protein: CATSRDLTGGGNQPQHF.

This clonotype was found once. This chain connects TRBV6-2 or TRBV6-3 to TRBJ2-1; TRBD2 agrees at 8 bases. The CDR3 length is 13 residues. V was clipped by 8 bases and J by 6 bases; unmatched bases: 6. The germline V gene has CDR1 MNHEY and CDR2 SVGEGT. The CDR3 sequence is CASREGRSNEQFF. CDR3 DNA sequence: TGTGCCAGCCGGGAGGGACGATCCAATGAGCAGTTCTTC.

The chain has TRBV28 and TRBJ2-7, with 7 bases aligning to TRBD1. Germline CDR1 reads MDHEN; CDR2 reads SYDVKM. The CDR3 runs 12 residues. The V gene end was trimmed by 7 bases and the J gene end by 4 bases; junction bases not matched to a gene: 4. CDR3 amino acids: CASTYRGYEQYF. The CDR3 DNA reads as TGTGCCAGCACTTACAGGGGTTACGAGCAGTACTTC.

V and J are TRBV9 and TRBJ1-1, with TRBD1 as a possible D gene (6 bases). From germline, CDR1 is SGDLS and CDR2 YYNGEE. Trimming pared 4 bases from V and 5 bases from J, leaving 21 bases between. The CDR3 length is 16 residues. CDR3 nucleotide sequence: TGTGCCAGCAGCTCATCATACAGGGTAATGGGGACTGAAGCTTTCTTT. It codes for CASSSSYRVMGTEAFF.

V gene TRBV7-9 combines with J gene TRBJ2-5; possible D gene TRBD2, 5 bases. The CDR3 is 16 residues long. Germline V gene sequence: CDR1 SEHNR, CDR2 FQNEAQ (reference sequence). Trimming left V 2 bases short and J 0 bases short, with 13 bases between. In DNA form, the CDR3 reads TGTGCCAGCAGCTTAATCGGGATCGACTACCAAGAGACCCAGTACTTC. Translating it yields CASSLIGIDYQETQYF.